These T cell receptor beta chains were read from a single sample in a study of blood T cell repertoires in COVID-19. Using immunoSEQ multiplex PCR, the repertoire was profiled, and TCRdb retains in-frame clones only, with some absent. The top ten hold around 3.4% of the sample, which has 250,000 to 300,000 clones, about 70% seen once. The specimen was peripheral blood. These receptors came from an elderly woman with acute or convalescent COVID-19. CDR3s include the opening cysteine and the closing phenylalanine or tryptophan. D genes are given only for firm matches. Not every row has a clone size; where given, it reads once, few, many or a size class.

clone_size: few
d_call: TRBD1
j_call: TRBJ2-3
v_call: TRBV6-5
cdr3_nt: TGTGCCAGCAGTCCGGGACAGGTGGGCACAGATACGCAGTATTTT
cdr3_aa: CASSPGQVGTDTQYF

clone_size: NA
d_call: NA
j_call: TRBJ1-1
v_call: TRBV19
cdr3_nt: TGTGCCAGTAGTATAGGGCCGAACACTGAAGCTTTCTTT
cdr3_aa: CASSIGPNTEAFF

clone_size: NA
d_call: TRBD1
j_call: TRBJ2-1
v_call: TRBV7-2
cdr3_nt: TGTGCCAGCAGCTTGTCCCGGGACAGCTCCTACAATGAGCAGTTCTTC
cdr3_aa: CASSLSRDSSYNEQFF

clone_size: NA
d_call: NA
j_call: TRBJ2-2
v_call: TRBV5-1
cdr3_nt: TGCGCCAGCAGCTGGGGGGACACCGGGGAGCTGTTTTTT
cdr3_aa: CASSWGDTGELFF

clone_size: NA
d_call: NA
j_call: TRBJ1-1
v_call: TRBV4-3
cdr3_nt: TGCGCCAGCAGCCAAAAGGTCAGGGGCACTGAAGCTTTCTTT
cdr3_aa: CASSQKVRGTEAFF

clone_size: many
d_call: TRBD1
j_call: TRBJ1-4
v_call: TRBV5-1
cdr3_nt: TGCGCCAGCAGCCACAGGGGGACTAATGAAAAACTGTTTTTT
cdr3_aa: CASSHRGTNEKLFF

clone_size: NA
d_call: NA
j_call: TRBJ1-1
v_call: TRBV11-2
cdr3_nt: TGTGCCAGCACACCAGGGTTTATTAGCACTGAAGCTTTCTTT
cdr3_aa: CASTPGFISTEAFF

clone_size: NA
d_call: TRBD1
j_call: TRBJ2-3
v_call: TRBV19
cdr3_nt: TGTGCCAGTAGTGAGGTCCGGGACAGGGGAGATACGCAGTATTTT
cdr3_aa: CASSEVRDRGDTQYF

clone_size: NA
d_call: TRBD2
j_call: TRBJ2-1
v_call: TRBV12-3/TRBV12-4
cdr3_nt: TGTGCCAGCAGTTTCCTAGCGGGGGACCTACAGTTCTTC
cdr3_aa: CASSFLAGDLQFF

clone_size: few
d_call: TRBD2
j_call: TRBJ2-2
v_call: TRBV2
cdr3_nt: TGTGCCACCCGGGGAGGGAAGACGAACACCGGGGAGCTGTTTTTT
cdr3_aa: CATRGGKTNTGELFF

clone_size: NA
d_call: NA
j_call: TRBJ1-1
v_call: TRBV5-4
cdr3_nt: TGTGCCAGCAGCCACTCCATACTCGGGGGGCTGAACACTGAAGCTTTCTTT
cdr3_aa: CASSHSILGGLNTEAFF

clone_size: NA
d_call: NA
j_call: TRBJ2-3
v_call: TRBV24-1
cdr3_nt: TGTGCCACCAGTGATGGGCTAGCTAGCACAGATACGCAGTATTTT
cdr3_aa: CATSDGLASTDTQYF

clone_size: NA
d_call: TRBD2
j_call: TRBJ2-1
v_call: TRBV3-1/TRBV3-2
cdr3_nt: TGTGCCAGCAGCCAAATCCCTCCCGGGACTAGCTACAATGAGCAGTTCTTC
cdr3_aa: CASSQIPPGTSYNEQFF

clone_size: once
d_call: NA
j_call: TRBJ2-1
v_call: TRBV6-5
cdr3_nt: TGTGCCAGCAGTTACTCTGTGGGGAGCTCCTACAATGAGCAGTTCTTC
cdr3_aa: CASSYSVGSSYNEQFF

clone_size: NA
d_call: TRBD1
j_call: TRBJ1-6
v_call: TRBV30
cdr3_nt: TGTGCCTGGAGTACACAGGGGGCGAGTTCACCCCTCCACTTT
cdr3_aa: CAWSTQGASSPLHF

clone_size: NA
d_call: TRBD1
j_call: TRBJ2-7
v_call: TRBV27
cdr3_nt: TGTGCCAGCAGTTCCGGACAGGGTCTGGACGAGCAGTACTTC
cdr3_aa: CASSSGQGLDEQYF

clone_size: few
d_call: NA
j_call: TRBJ2-7
v_call: TRBV5-1
cdr3_nt: TGCGCCAGCAGCTTGAGGGGGGGCCCCTACGAGCAGTACTTC
cdr3_aa: CASSLRGGPYEQYF

clone_size: NA
d_call: NA
j_call: TRBJ1-2
v_call: TRBV5-1
cdr3_nt: TGCGCCAGCAGCTTGGAAGGCAGGGGACATGGCTACACCTTC
cdr3_aa: CASSLEGRGHGYTF

clone_size: NA
d_call: TRBD1
j_call: TRBJ2-4
v_call: TRBV5-1
cdr3_nt: TGCGCCAGCAGCTTGTATACAGGGGGAATATCAAACATTCAGTACTTC
cdr3_aa: CASSLYTGGISNIQYF

clone_size: NA
d_call: TRBD1
j_call: TRBJ1-2
v_call: TRBV6-6
cdr3_nt: TGTGCCAGCAAAAGAACAACCGGGACAGAGTATGGCTACACCTTC
cdr3_aa: CASKRTTGTEYGYTF

clone_size: NA
d_call: TRBD1
j_call: TRBJ1-4
v_call: TRBV5-1
cdr3_nt: TGCGCCAGCAGCTTGGTGGAGACAGGGGACGAAAAACTGTTTTTT
cdr3_aa: CASSLVETGDEKLFF

clone_size: NA
d_call: TRBD1
j_call: TRBJ1-2
v_call: TRBV2
cdr3_nt: TGTGCCAGCAGTATATCAGGGGGCTATGGCTACACCTTC
cdr3_aa: CASSISGGYGYTF

clone_size: NA
d_call: TRBD1
j_call: TRBJ2-5
v_call: TRBV3-1/TRBV3-2
cdr3_nt: TGTGCCAGCAGCGGACAGGGGAGCCAGACCCAGTACTTC
cdr3_aa: CASSGQGSQTQYF

clone_size: NA
d_call: NA
j_call: TRBJ2-5
v_call: TRBV12-3/TRBV12-4
cdr3_nt: TGTGCCAGCAGTTTGGACATTGAAGAGACCCAGTACTTC
cdr3_aa: CASSLDIEETQYF

clone_size: NA
d_call: TRBD1
j_call: TRBJ1-5
v_call: TRBV6-5
cdr3_nt: TGTGCCAGCGGACAGGGAGATCAGCCCCAGCATTTT
cdr3_aa: CASGQGDQPQHF

clone_size: many
d_call: NA
j_call: TRBJ2-3
v_call: TRBV7-9
cdr3_nt: TGTGCCAGCAGCTTCTCCAGGGGGGTTGGCACAGATACGCAGTATTTT
cdr3_aa: CASSFSRGVGTDTQYF

clone_size: NA
d_call: NA
j_call: TRBJ1-1
v_call: TRBV5-1
cdr3_nt: TGCGCCAGCAGCTTGGGGGGTCGGGAAACTGAAGCTTTCTTT
cdr3_aa: CASSLGGRETEAFF